This TCR beta chain is drawn from a study of shared clonotypes between healthy human individuals. Clones were read by immunoSEQ multiplex PCR, and TCRdb kept only the in-frame ones, dropping some. The data contain 180,000 or so clones, approximately 92% of them singletons. The CDR3 consists of 15 residues. Germline assignment: CDR1 SNHLY and CDR2 FYNNEI. The V and J ends lost 5 bases and 0 bases, in that order; junction bases with no gene match: 4. The sequence came from a woman between 25 and 40 years old in good health. V is TRBV2 and J is TRBJ1-3; 7 nucleotides match TRBD1. Sequenced sample: naive CD4+ T cells sorted from blood. Regarding subset: CD45RA+ positively selected. This chain's CDR3 is CASSRGLDSGNTIYF. The CDR3 region has the DNA TGTGCCAGCAGTAGGGGGCTGGACTCTGGAAACACCATATATTTT.